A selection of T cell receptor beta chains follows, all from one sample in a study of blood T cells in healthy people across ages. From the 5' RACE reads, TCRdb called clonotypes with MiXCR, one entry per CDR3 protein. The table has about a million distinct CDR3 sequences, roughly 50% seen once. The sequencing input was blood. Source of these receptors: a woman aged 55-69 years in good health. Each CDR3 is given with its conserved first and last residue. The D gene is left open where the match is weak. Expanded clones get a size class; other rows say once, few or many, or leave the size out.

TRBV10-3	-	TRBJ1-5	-	CATGESWNQPQHF	TGTGCCACAGGGGAGTCGTGGAATCAGCCCCAGCATTTT
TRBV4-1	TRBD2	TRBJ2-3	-	CASSQPGLSLTDTQYF	TGCGCCAGCAGCCAACCGGGACTATCGTTAACAGATACGCAGTATTTT
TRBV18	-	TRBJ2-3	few	CASSRPRRTGTDTQYF	TGTGCCAGCTCCCGTCCCCGGCGGACAGGCACAGATACGCAGTATTTT
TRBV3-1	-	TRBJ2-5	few	CASSQQEVQYF	TGTGCCAGCAGCCAACAGGAGGTCCAGTACTTC
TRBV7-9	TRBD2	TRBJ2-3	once	CASSPSASGSGTDTQYF	TGTGCCAGCAGCCCCAGTGCTAGCGGGTCCGGGACAGATACGCAGTATTTT
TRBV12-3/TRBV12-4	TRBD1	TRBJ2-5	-	CASSMTGFETQYF	TGTGCCAGCAGTATGACAGGGTTCGAGACCCAGTACTTC
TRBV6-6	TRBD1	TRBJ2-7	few	CASSPDRLGEQYF	TGTGCCAGCAGCCCGGACAGGTTAGGCGAGCAGTACTTC
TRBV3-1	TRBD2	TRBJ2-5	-	CASSKGGLAGVEETQYF	TGTGCCAGCAGCAAGGGGGGACTAGCGGGAGTTGAAGAGACCCAGTACTTC
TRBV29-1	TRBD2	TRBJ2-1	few	CSVRTSGRSNEQFF	TGCAGCGTGCGGACTAGCGGGAGGTCCAATGAGCAGTTCTTC
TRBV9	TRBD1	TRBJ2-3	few	CASSGGQPTDTQYF	TGTGCCAGCAGCGGGGGACAGCCCACAGATACGCAGTATTTT
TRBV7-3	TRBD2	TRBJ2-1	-	CASSPQLAGVWNEQFF	TGTGCCAGCAGCCCGCAACTAGCGGGAGTTTGGAATGAGCAGTTCTTC
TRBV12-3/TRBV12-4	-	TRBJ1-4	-	CASSSRGGRANEKLFF	TGTGCCAGCAGTTCCCGGGGGGGGAGGGCTAATGAAAAACTGTTTTTT
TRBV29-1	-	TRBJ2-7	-	CSCRPQEGGEQYF	TGCAGCTGCCGCCCCCAGGAAGGGGGCGAGCAGTACTTC
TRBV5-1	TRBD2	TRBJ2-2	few	CASSFNQGLASNTGELFF	TGCGCCAGCAGCTTTAACCAGGGACTAGCGTCGAACACCGGGGAGCTGTTTTTT
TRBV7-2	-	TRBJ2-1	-	CASSLPTTRLGPNSYNEQFF	TGTGCCAGCAGCTTACCTACCACTCGACTGGGGCCGAACTCCTACAATGAGCAGTTCTTC
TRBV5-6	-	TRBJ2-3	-	CASSLAGMSDTQYF	TGTGCCAGCAGCTTGGCGGGAATGAGCGATACGCAGTATTTT
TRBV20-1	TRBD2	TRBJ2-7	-	CSVMLGTRTNEQYF	TGCAGTGTGATGTTAGGGACTAGGACCAATGAGCAGTACTTC
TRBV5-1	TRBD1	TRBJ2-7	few	CASRHHRDRVEQYF	TGCGCCAGCAGACATCACCGGGACAGGGTCGAGCAGTACTTC
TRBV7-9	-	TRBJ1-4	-	CASSLEPTEKLFF	TGTGCCAGCAGCTTAGAGCCAACTGAAAAACTGTTTTTT
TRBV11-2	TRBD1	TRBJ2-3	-	CASSFTTGQGTDTQYF	TGTGCCAGCAGCTTTACAACGGGACAGGGCACAGATACGCAGTATTTT
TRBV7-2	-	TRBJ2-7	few	CASSLHRNFYEQYF	TGTGCCAGCAGCTTACACAGGAACTTTTACGAGCAGTACTTC
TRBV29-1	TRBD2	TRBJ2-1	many	CSVELAGYNEQFF	TGCAGCGTTGAACTAGCGGGATACAATGAGCAGTTCTTC
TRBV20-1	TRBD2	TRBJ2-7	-	CSASPASGRRYEQYF	TGCAGTGCTAGCCCCGCTAGCGGGAGACGCTACGAGCAGTACTTC
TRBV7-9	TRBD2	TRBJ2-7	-	CASSRSSGREQYF	TGTGCCAGCAGCCGATCTAGCGGGAGAGAGCAGTACTTC
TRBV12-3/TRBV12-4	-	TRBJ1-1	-	CASSLDWDTEAFF	TGTGCCAGCAGCCTCGACTGGGACACTGAAGCTTTCTTT
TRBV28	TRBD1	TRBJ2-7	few	CASRMPGTGSHEQYF	TGTGCCAGCAGAATGCCCGGGACAGGGTCTCACGAGCAGTACTTC
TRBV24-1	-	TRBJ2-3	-	CATSDWGAQHGAYF	TGTGCCACCAGTGACTGGGGGGCTCAGCACGGGGCGTATTTT
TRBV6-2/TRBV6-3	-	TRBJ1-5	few	CASSGGARQPQHF	TGTGCCAGCAGTGGGGGGGCCCGGCAGCCCCAGCATTTT
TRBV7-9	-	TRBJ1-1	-	CASGGGYTEAFF	TGTGCCAGCGGAGGGGGGTACACTGAAGCTTTCTTT
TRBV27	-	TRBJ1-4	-	CASSVAQRYEKLFF	TGTGCCAGCAGCGTCGCACAGAGGTACGAAAAACTGTTTTTT
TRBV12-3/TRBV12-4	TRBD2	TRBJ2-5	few	CASSGGEAAHQETQYF	TGTGCCAGCAGCGGGGGGGAAGCCGCGCATCAAGAGACCCAGTACTTC
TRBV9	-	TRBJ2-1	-	CASSSIRNEQFF	TGTGCCAGCAGCTCAATCAGGAATGAGCAGTTCTTC
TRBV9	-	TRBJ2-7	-	CAGRQNPYEQYF	TGTGCCGGAAGACAGAATCCCTACGAGCAGTACTTC
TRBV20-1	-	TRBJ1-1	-	CSAPRNGLNTEAFF	TGCAGTGCCCCGCGCAACGGACTGAACACTGAAGCTTTCTTT
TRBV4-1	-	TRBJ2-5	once	CASSQVPGAGAQYF	TGCGCCAGCAGCCAAGTTCCGGGAGCTGGGGCCCAGTACTTC
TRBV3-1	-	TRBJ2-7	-	CASSQSGTSQYF	TGTGCCAGCAGCCAGTCCGGGACGTCGCAGTACTTC
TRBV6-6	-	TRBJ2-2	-	CASSLGVSDTGELFF	TGTGCCAGCAGTCTGGGGGTTTCGGACACCGGGGAGCTGTTTTTT
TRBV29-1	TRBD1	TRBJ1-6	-	CSVADRGDSPLHF	TGCAGCGTAGCTGACAGGGGAGATTCACCCCTCCACTTT
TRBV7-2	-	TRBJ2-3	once	CASSLALGASTQYF	TGTGCCAGCAGCTTAGCGCTCGGGGCTAGTACGCAGTATTTT
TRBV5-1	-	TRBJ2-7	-	CASSFQARDEQYF	TGCGCCAGCAGCTTTCAGGCCAGAGACGAGCAGTACTTC
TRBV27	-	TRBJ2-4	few	CASPLPEGPIAKNIQYF	TGTGCCAGCCCCCTCCCAGAGGGCCCCATAGCCAAAAACATTCAGTACTTC
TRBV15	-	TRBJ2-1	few	CATSPTDNEQFF	TGTGCCACCAGCCCCACTGACAATGAGCAGTTCTTC
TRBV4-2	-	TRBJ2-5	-	CASSQDLSGEQYF	TGTGCCAGCAGCCAAGATCTGAGTGGTGAGCAGTACTTC
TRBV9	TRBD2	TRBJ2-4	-	CASSAIGTTRGEQYF	TGTGCCAGCAGCGCTATCGGGACTACTCGCGGGGAGCAGTACTTC
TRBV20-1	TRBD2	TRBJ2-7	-	CSASPPGTSSYEQYF	TGCAGTGCCTCTCCCCCAGGGACTAGCTCCTACGAGCAGTACTTC
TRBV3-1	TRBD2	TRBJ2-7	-	CASSRGTSGMSFLYF	TGTGCCAGCAGCCGAGGGACTAGCGGGATGAGTTTCCTGTACTTC
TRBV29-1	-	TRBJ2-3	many	CSVDEGYTDTQYF	TGCAGCGTTGATGAGGGATACACAGATACGCAGTATTTT
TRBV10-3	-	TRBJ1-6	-	CATGNSVTSPLHF	TGTGCCACGGGGAATTCGGTTACTTCACCCCTCCACTTT
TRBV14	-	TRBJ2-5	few	CASSQEISSQETQYF	TGTGCCAGCAGCCAAGAGATAAGCAGCCAAGAGACCCAGTACTTC
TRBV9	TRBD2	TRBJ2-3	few	CASSAGRLAADTQYF	TGTGCCAGCAGCGCCGGGAGGTTGGCCGCAGATACGCAGTATTTT
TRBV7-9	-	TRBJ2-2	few	CASSLLAAGELFF	TGTGCCAGCAGCTTGCTAGCTGCCGGGGAGCTGTTTTTT
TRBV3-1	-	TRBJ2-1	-	CASSQEQWGYEQFF	TGCGCCAGCAGCCAAGAACAGTGGGGCTACGAGCAGTTCTTC
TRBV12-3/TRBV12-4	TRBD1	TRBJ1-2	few	CASSFGQGASGGYTF	TGTGCCAGCAGTTTTGGGCAGGGGGCGTCGGGTGGCTACACCTTC
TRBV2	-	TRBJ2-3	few	CASRGDLTDTQYF	TGTGCCAGCAGGGGGGACTTGACAGATACGCAGTATTTT
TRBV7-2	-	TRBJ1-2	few	CASSSRGTHGGGYTF	TGTGCCAGCAGCTCACGGGGGACGCACGGAGGGGGCTACACCTTC
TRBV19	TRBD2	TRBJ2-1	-	CASSLTSEGRNEQFF	TGTGCCAGTAGTCTCACTAGCGAAGGACGCAATGAGCAGTTCTTC
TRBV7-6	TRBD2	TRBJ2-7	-	CASSLGASGRGEQYF	TGTGCCAGCAGCTTAGGGGCTAGCGGGAGGGGCGAGCAGTACTTC
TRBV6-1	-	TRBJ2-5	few	CASRGAAQGEETQYF	TGTGCCAGCAGAGGCGCCGCCCAAGGTGAGGAGACCCAGTACTTC
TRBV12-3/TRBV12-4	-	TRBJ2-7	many	CASSFGGASYEQYF	TGTGCCAGCAGTTTCGGAGGGGCCTCCTACGAGCAGTACTTC